This T cell receptor beta chain stems from a study of tumor-infiltrating lymphocytes in localized non-small cell lung cancer. In the study overall: Some samples were collected after neoadjuvant chemotherapy; smokers, never-smokers and several histologies were included. From each patient, both tumor and uninvolved lung, non-adjacent to tumor, were sampled. General observations from the study: Different pieces of the same tissue were used for each assay. Not all patients were TCR sequenced, owing to tissue quantity.

Produced via immunoSEQ multiplex PCR; TCRdb's table is partial and in-frame only. The data hold about 23,000 clones, with just under 70% observed a single time. Details on this clone: The antigen is not known.

The CDR3 extends over 16 amino acids. The germline gives CDR1 MGHDK, CDR2 SYGVNS. V gave up 5 bases and J gave up 8 bases, with 21 bases separating them. This sequence was found in a human donor with non-small cell lung cancer. Sequenced input: lung tumor tissue. The chain is built from TRBV25-1 and TRBJ2-2; D assignment may be TRBD1 or TRBD2 (6 bases each). CDR3 sequence: CASSSRGTRGLGELFF. The CDR3 coding sequence is TGTGCCAGCAGTTCCCGGGGGACCAGGGGTTTAGGGGAGCTGTTTTTT.